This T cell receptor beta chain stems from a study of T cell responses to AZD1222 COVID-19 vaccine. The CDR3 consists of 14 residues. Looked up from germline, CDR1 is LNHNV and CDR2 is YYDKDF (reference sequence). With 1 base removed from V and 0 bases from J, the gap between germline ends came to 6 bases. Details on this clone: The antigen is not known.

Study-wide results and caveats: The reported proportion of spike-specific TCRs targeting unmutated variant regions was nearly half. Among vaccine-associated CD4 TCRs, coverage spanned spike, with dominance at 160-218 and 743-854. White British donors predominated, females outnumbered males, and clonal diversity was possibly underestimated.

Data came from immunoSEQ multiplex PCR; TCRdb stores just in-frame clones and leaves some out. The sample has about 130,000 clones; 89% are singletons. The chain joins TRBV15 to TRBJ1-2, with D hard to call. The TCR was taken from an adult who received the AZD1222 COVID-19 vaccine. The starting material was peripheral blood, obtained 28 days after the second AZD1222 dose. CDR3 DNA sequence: TGTGCCACCAGCAGAGCGGGGTCTAACTATGGCTACACCTTC. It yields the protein CATSRAGSNYGYTF.